This TCR beta chain was identified in a study of CD8 T cells in Susac syndrome. Germline V CDR1 and CDR2: KGHDR, SFDVKD. The ends lost 5 bases at V and 0 bases at J; junction bases unmatched: 1. The length of the CDR3 is 15 residues. Random-hexamer reverse transcription was applied to about 0.5 to 1 ug RNA. Across 54 Vbeta and 13 Jbeta, immunoSEQ multiplex PCR amplified TCR beta CDR3. TCRdb processed the immunoSEQ multiplex PCR reads anew with MiXCR; each CDR3 protein has one entry. Of fewer than 300,000 distinct CDR3 sequences detected, more than 75% appear once; the ten largest clones hold around 0.11%. Sequencing of TCR beta was undertaken in CD8+ and CD4+ T cells derived from blood. The multiple sclerosis control cohort comprised treatment-naive individuals presenting with stable or active relapsing-remitting disease. TEMRA cells were enriched by FACS, and CD4+ and CD8+ T cells were negatively isolated.

The specimen sequenced was CD8+ T cells from PBMCs. The chain combines TRBV24-1 with TRBJ2-1; 9 bases are a match to TRBD2. The source of this sequence is a human donor with multiple sclerosis. Written as DNA, the CDR3 is TGTGCCACCAGTGCTAGCGGGGCCTCCTACAATGAGCAGTTCTTC. Amino acids: CATSASGASYNEQFF.